The 20 T cell receptor beta chains given below trace back to one sample, sequenced in a study of cytomegalovirus exposure and HLA in healthy donors. The PCR ran on 60 Vbeta and 13 Jbeta primers. Measured with immunoSEQ multiplex PCR; TCRdb has only the in-frame clones, and not every one. Of over 85,000 clones in the sample, around 70% were seen once. The sequenced sample consisted of PBMCs. The source is a female donor in good health and CMV-seronegative.

This chain's CDR3 is CASSPSKDRVDLYGYTF. CDR3 DNA: TGCGCCAGCAGCCCCTCGAAGGACAGAGTCGACCTCTATGGCTACACCTTC. The genes are TRBV4-3 and TRBJ1-2; tentatively, D is TRBD1 (6 bases). This CDR3 region has 17 residues. V was clipped by 4 bases and J by 4 bases, with 22 bases between them. The germline CDR1 and CDR2 sequences are LGHNA and YSLEER.

The chain recombines TRBV6-5 with TRBJ1-3, with D perhaps TRBD1 (6 bases). The CDR3 has 14 residues. Trimming took 2 bases from V and 2 from J, leaving 7 bases between them. The germline V gene encodes CDR1 MNHEY and CDR2 SVGAGI. In DNA form, the CDR3 reads TGTGCCAGCAGTTACGGGGGCGCTGGAAACACCATATATTTT. Encoded protein: CASSYGGAGNTIYF.

The gene calls are TRBV5-1 and TRBJ2-1, with D tentatively TRBD1 (5 bases). This CDR3 has 15 amino acids. CDR1 SGHRS and CDR2 YFSETQ come from the germline V gene. V was cut by 2 bases and J by 2 bases, with 11 bases left in between. The CDR3 coding sequence is TGCGCCAGCAGCTTCGACAGCTTTACCTACAATGAGCAGTTCTTC. Residues: CASSFDSFTYNEQFF.

This clone turned up a few times. This chain connects TRBV27 to TRBJ2-1; 7 bases line up with TRBD2. This CDR3 region has 12 residues. Germline-derived CDR1 and CDR2 are MNHEY and SMNVEV (reference sequence). The ends lost 6 bases at V and 8 bases at J; junction bases unmatched: 4. This CDR3 is CASSRRGDEQFF. As DNA, the CDR3 is TGTGCCAGCAGCCGACGGGGGGATGAGCAGTTCTTC.

The gene calls are TRBV7-2 and TRBJ1-2; D unresolved. Trimming pared 11 bases from V and 7 bases from J, leaving 14 bases between. Per the germline V gene, CDR1 is SGHTA and CDR2 is FQGNSA. CDR3 size: 11 residues. The CDR3 is CAVMRVGGYTF. In DNA form, the CDR3 reads TGTGCCGTCATGCGGGTGGGTGGCTACACCTTC.

The chain combines TRBV29-1 with TRBJ2-2; D is possibly TRBD2 (6 bases). Deletions cut 4 bases from V and 3 bases from J, with 9 bases between. In germline, CDR1 is SQVTM, CDR2 ANQGSEA. The CDR3 consists of 13 residues. DNA of the CDR3: TGCAGCGTTGCTAGCGCCCACACCGGGGAGCTGTTTTTT. Protein product: CSVASAHTGELFF.

The rearrangement uses TRBV29-1 and TRBJ2-7, with unresolved D. The CDR3 loop spans 13 amino acids. Trimming removed 4 bases at V and 2 bases at J, with 12 bases between. CDR1 and CDR2 from the germline V gene are SQVTM and ANQGSEA. CDR3 nucleotides: TGCAGCGTTGGTGAGACACCCCCCTACGAGCAGTACTTC. Its protein product is CSVGETPPYEQYF.

As regards this clone: Other DNA variants within this sample encode the same CDR3. V usage is TRBV28 and J usage is TRBJ1-2; the match to TRBD1 covers 7 bases. Looked up from germline, CDR1 is MDHEN and CDR2 is SYDVKM. V lost 8 bases and J lost 2; bases outside the gene matches: 2. The CDR3 is 12 amino acids. The CDR3 loop is CASRDSNYGYTF. CDR3 nucleotide sequence: TGTGCCAGCCGGGACAGCAACTATGGCTACACCTTC.

This chain connects TRBV29-1 to TRBJ1-2; TRBD1 aligns across 7 bases. Looked up from germline, CDR1 is SQVTM and CDR2 is ANQGSEA. The CDR3 totals 14 residues. Trimming removed 1 base from V and 4 bases from J; junction bases left unmatched: 6. The CDR3: CSVEGQGWGYGYTF. The CDR3 DNA reads as TGCAGCGTTGAAGGACAGGGATGGGGCTATGGCTACACCTTC.

V is TRBV9 and J is TRBJ1-1; unclear D gene. CDR1 is SGDLS and CDR2 is YYNGEE in the germline V gene. The CDR3 sequence is 13 residues long. With 0 bases removed from V and 3 bases from J, the gap between germline ends came to 6 bases. The CDR3 DNA is TGTGCCAGCAGCGTAGGCGGATACACTGAAGCTTTCTTT. Encoded protein: CASSVGGYTEAFF.

The chain links TRBV4-3 to TRBJ2-3, with 7 bases identical to TRBD2. The germline V gene encodes CDR1 LGHNA and CDR2 YSLEER. V gave up 0 bases and J gave up 1 base; unmatched junction bases: 4. The CDR3 is 16 amino acids. The CDR3 DNA is TGCGCCAGCAGCCAAGATTCGGCGGGGGGCACAGATACGCAGTATTTT. This encodes CASSQDSAGGTDTQYF.

The chain employs TRBV6-5 and TRBJ2-5; 9 nucleotides align to TRBD1. There are 16 residues in the CDR3. The ends lost 3 bases at V and 5 bases at J; junction bases unmatched: 10. Germline V gene lookup returns CDR1 MNHEY and CDR2 SVGAGI. CDR3 nucleotides: TGTGCCAGCAGTTATTACGATGGACAGGGGAGGGAGACCCAGTACTTC. It specifies CASSYYDGQGRETQYF.

This clone was seen only a few times. The chain joins TRBV19 to TRBJ1-2; TRBD1 aligns across 8 bases. The CDR3 loop spans 18 amino acids. Germline CDR1 is LNHDA and CDR2 is SQIVND (reference sequence). The V and J ends lost 8 bases and 4 bases, in that order; junction bases with no gene match: 21. The CDR3 loop reads CASLGGAGGSRIAYGYTF. The CDR3 bases are TGTGCCAGTTTGGGTGGTGCAGGGGGCTCGAGAATAGCCTATGGCTACACCTTC. Combining the CDR3 with reference TRBV19 and TRBJ1-2 gives the whole variable domain DGGITQSPKYLFRKEGQNVTLSCEQNLNHDAMYWYRQDPGQGLRLIYYSQIVNDFQKGDIAEGYSVSREKKESFPLTVTSAQKNPTAFYLCASLGGAGGSRIAYGYTFGSGTRLTVV.

The chain links TRBV11-2 to TRBJ2-7; a weak D match, TRBD1 (6 bases). Trimming removed 2 bases from V and 3 bases from J, with 14 bases in between. The germline gives CDR1 SGHAT, CDR2 FQNNGV. This CDR3 is 15 amino acids long. CDR3 sequence: CASSLPPWGLYEQYF. The CDR3 region has the DNA TGTGCCAGCAGCTTACCTCCCTGGGGGCTCTACGAGCAGTACTTC. The entire variable domain, with the rest obtained from reference TRBV11-2 and TRBJ2-7, is as follows: EAGVAQSPRYKIIEKRQSVAFWCNPISGHATLYWYQQILGQGPKLLIQFQNNGVVDDSQLPKDRFSAERLKGVDSTLKIQPAKLEDSAVYLCASSLPPWGLYEQYFGPGTRLTVT.

DNA for the CDR3: TGCAGCGTTGCGGGAGGGCCTAGAAATGAGCAGTTCTTC. It translates to CSVAGGPRNEQFF. The chain joins TRBV29-1 to TRBJ2-1; 8 bases match TRBD2. The V and J ends lost 4 bases and 7 bases, in that order; junction bases with no gene match: 6. The length of the CDR3 is 13 residues. Germline V gene sequence: CDR1 SQVTM, CDR2 ANQGSEA.

V gene TRBV5-4 combines with J gene TRBJ2-7; 10 bases align to TRBD2. J was trimmed by 5 bases and V by 0 bases; bases with no gene match: 14. The CDR3 sequence is 18 residues long. Germline CDR1 reads SGHNT; CDR2 reads YYREEE (reference sequence). CDR3 DNA sequence: TGTGCCAGCAGCTTGGGAACTAGGCCTAGCGGGAGTAGGGACGAGCAGTACTTC. This encodes CASSLGTRPSGSRDEQYF.

V and J are TRBV10-3 and TRBJ2-1; 14 positions agree with TRBD2. This CDR3 contains 15 residues. CDR1 is ENHRY, CDR2 SYGVKD, per germline. The ends lost 6 bases at V and 6 bases at J; junction bases unmatched: 4. Here the CDR3 DNA reads TGTGCCATCAGCATGACTAGCGGGAGGGGCAATGAGCAGTTCTTC. It specifies CAISMTSGRGNEQFF.

This rearrangement joins TRBV7-3 to TRBJ2-7; 8 bases match TRBD1. From germline, CDR1 is SGHTA and CDR2 FQGTGA. The V gene end was trimmed by 3 bases and the J gene end by 3 bases; junction bases not matched to a gene: 7. The CDR3 is 15 amino acids. CDR3 region: CASSFGQGRVYEQYF. The CDR3 bases are TGTGCCAGCAGCTTTGGACAGGGACGGGTCTACGAGCAGTACTTC.

The V call is TRBV6-4, the J call TRBJ2-3; 8 bases agree with TRBD1. V lost 3 bases and J lost 4; bases outside the gene matches: 6. The germline V gene has CDR1 MRHNA and CDR2 SNTAGT. The CDR3 covers 15 residues. The chain's CDR3 is CASSETGEGPDTQYF. CDR3 in DNA: TGTGCCAGCAGTGAGACAGGGGAAGGACCAGATACGCAGTATTTT.

The chain has TRBV30 and TRBJ1-1; 8 bases fit TRBD1. The CDR3 is 14 residues long. Germline lookup yields CDR1 GTSNPN and CDR2 SVGIG (reference sequence). Trimming cost V 5 bases and J 5 bases; bases outside gene matches: 10. CDR3 protein: CAWDLGQGRTEAFF. The CDR3 bases are TGTGCCTGGGACCTCGGACAGGGAAGAACTGAAGCTTTCTTT.